This T cell receptor beta chain emerged from a study of T cells in Graves' hyperthyroidism and ophthalmopathy. Study summary: It was at initial diagnosis, before any treatment, that peripheral blood was collected.

Amplified regions were TCR beta CDR3 sequences from RNA transcripts. HTBI primers were used for first-round RT-PCR of the TCR CDR3. TCRdb reprocessed the multiplex PCR reads via MiXCR and lists one record per CDR3 protein. The table shows about 640,000 distinct CDR3 sequences, with around 15% occurring only once. Germline V gene data show CDR1 as MNHEY and CDR2 as SVGEGT. This CDR3 has 15 residues. Study results and limitations: Expanded thyroid clonotypes (above 0.001) were mostly also found in blood. The model foresaw ophthalmopathy a median approximately 6.1 months prior to onset. Ophthalmopathy stood apart from stable hyperthyroidism in a 13 V-J model.

Details on this clonotype: Its matching antigen is unknown. One junction end does not reproduce the germline sequence, and a read error may be involved.

The sequenced sample consisted of blood. V is TRBV6-2 or TRBV6-3 and J is TRBJ2-7; 7 nucleotides agree with TRBD1. The clonotype originates from a woman aged 45-60 years with Graves' ophthalmopathy. The CDR3 nucleotides read TGTGTCAGCAGCAAGACAGGGTTGGTTACTTACGATCAGTACTTC. As protein: CVSSKTGLVTYDQYF.